This is a list of T cell receptor beta chains from one sample in a study of blood T cell repertoires in COVID-19. Produced via immunoSEQ multiplex PCR; TCRdb's table is partial and in-frame only. The table records some 490,000 clones, roughly nine tenths of them present only once. The sample consisted of PBMCs or T cells enriched from blood (not recorded which). Source of these receptors: a woman in her sixties or seventies who had recovered from COVID-19. The CDR3 runs from the conserved cysteine through the conserved F or W. The D gene is left open where the match is weak. Expanded clones are given a class, and other clones once, few, many or no size at all.

V: TRBV10-2; size: .; J: TRBJ1-4; D: TRBD1; CDR3: CASKPGQGTEKLFF; DNA: TGCGCCAGCAAACCGGGACAGGGGACGGAAAAACTGTTTTTT
V: TRBV6-1; size: .; J: TRBJ2-3; D: .; CDR3: CASSERRASTDTQYF; DNA: TGTGCCAGCAGTGAAAGGAGAGCAAGCACAGATACGCAGTATTTT
V: TRBV19; size: .; J: TRBJ1-2; D: .; CDR3: CASSVRESTNYGYTF; DNA: TGTGCCAGTAGTGTGCGTGAGTCCACTAACTATGGCTACACCTTC
V: TRBV18; size: .; J: TRBJ2-7; D: .; CDR3: CASSPDRSLPLRIF; DNA: TGTGCCAGCTCACCAGACAGGAGCCTACCCCTTCGGATATTC
V: TRBV7-2; size: .; J: TRBJ1-5; D: .; CDR3: CASSLQGNQPQHF; DNA: TGTGCCAGCAGCTTGCAGGGGAACCAGCCCCAGCATTTT
V: TRBV4-1; size: .; J: TRBJ2-5; D: TRBD2; CDR3: CASSQGLQETQYF; DNA: TGCGCCAGCAGCCAGGGACTACAAGAGACCCAGTACTTC
V: TRBV6-1; size: .; J: TRBJ1-6; D: .; CDR3: CASSYAPGDSPLHF; DNA: TGTGCCAGCAGTTATGCCCCAGGTGATTCACCCCTCCACTTT
V: TRBV2; size: few; J: TRBJ1-1; D: .; CDR3: CASRGGSTEAFF; DNA: TGTGCCAGCAGAGGCGGGTCCACTGAAGCTTTCTTT
V: TRBV7-8; size: .; J: TRBJ1-1; D: .; CDR3: CASSFTTGNTEAFF; DNA: TGTGCCAGCAGCTTCACAACGGGGAACACTGAAGCTTTCTTT
V: TRBV2; size: .; J: TRBJ2-1; D: TRBD1; CDR3: CASRNTGGVLYNEQFF; DNA: TGTGCCAGCAGGAATACAGGGGGCGTCCTCTACAATGAGCAGTTCTTC
V: TRBV6-6; size: .; J: TRBJ2-7; D: .; CDR3: CASSSPGLATYEQYF; DNA: TGTGCCAGCAGTTCACCTGGACTCGCAACCTACGAGCAGTACTTC
V: TRBV6-5; size: .; J: TRBJ1-5; D: .; CDR3: CASITGSRQPQHF; DNA: TGTGCCAGCATAACAGGGTCGAGGCAGCCCCAGCATTTT
V: TRBV5-1; size: .; J: TRBJ2-2; D: TRBD1; CDR3: CASRRTGDTGELFF; DNA: TGCGCCAGCAGGAGGACAGGGGACACCGGGGAGCTGTTTTTT
V: TRBV5-1; size: .; J: TRBJ1-4; D: .; CDR3: CASSTGLPNEKLFF; DNA: TGCGCCAGCAGCACAGGGCTACCTAATGAAAAACTGTTTTTT
V: TRBV27; size: .; J: TRBJ1-6; D: .; CDR3: CASSPPRRPASSYNSPLHF; DNA: TGTGCCAGCAGTCCACCCCGTCGGCCAGCTAGCTCCTATAATTCACCCCTCCACTTT
V: TRBV19; size: once; J: TRBJ1-4; D: .; CDR3: CASRPNRFPNEKLFF; DNA: TGTGCCAGTAGACCGAACAGGTTTCCTAATGAAAAACTGTTTTTT
V: TRBV19; size: .; J: TRBJ1-5; D: .; CDR3: CASSIGWQGGIQPQHF; DNA: TGTGCCAGTAGTATAGGGTGGCAAGGGGGTATTCAGCCCCAGCATTTT
V: TRBV9; size: .; J: TRBJ1-3; D: .; CDR3: CASSPPLGEPGNTIYF; DNA: TGTGCCAGCAGCCCACCCCTTGGGGAGCCTGGAAACACCATATATTTT